What follows are 21 T cell receptor beta chains derived from one specimen sequenced in a study of vaccination and CD4 T cells after COVID-19. The sample's treatment: roughly 10-day PBMC culture with coronavirus spike peptide pools or control peptides (ViraFEST assay). No antigen has been assigned to these receptors. Scientists ran DNA taken from cultured CD4+ T cells through the Oncomine TCR Beta short-read assay for sequencing. One entry per CDR3 protein, called by TCRdb with MiXCR from the PCR reads. The table shows roughly 15,000 distinct CDR3 sequences, with around 61% occurring only once. Sequenced sample: CD4+ T cells from blood, cultured in vitro. Receptor source: a human donor who had recovered from COVID-19.

V gene TRBV11-2 combines with J gene TRBJ1-2; D gene ambiguous. Trimming pared 4 bases from V and 4 bases from J, leaving 10 bases between. CDR3 size: 13 residues. Germline values: CDR1 SGHAT, CDR2 FQNNGV. The CDR3 nucleotides read TGTGCCAGCAGCTCATTACTAAGCTATGGCTACACCTTC. Translation gives CASSSLLSYGYTF.

The chain couples TRBV7-2 to TRBJ2-7; no clear D gene. Germline CDR1 SGHTA, CDR2 FQGNSA. The CDR3 contains 17 residues. Deletions cut 4 bases from V and 0 bases from J, with 19 bases between. CDR3 region: CASSWAGTGLSSYEQYF. In DNA form, the CDR3 reads TGTGCCAGCAGCTGGGCAGGTACGGGCCTAAGCTCCTACGAGCAGTACTTC.

The chain combines TRBV5-1 with TRBJ1-1; D gene uncertain. V lost 0 bases and J 0 bases, leaving 6 bases between the germline ends. The length of the CDR3 is 14 residues. CDR1 SGHRS and CDR2 YFSETQ come from the germline V gene. The CDR3 DNA sequence: TGCGCCAGCAGCTTGGAACGGGTGAACACTGAAGCTTTCTTT. It codes for CASSLERVNTEAFF.

V is TRBV5-4 and J is TRBJ1-2; TRBD1 is a possible D gene (5 bases). The germline V gene encodes CDR1 SGHNT and CDR2 YYREEE (reference sequence). Deletions cut 1 base from V and 0 bases from J, with 10 bases between. The CDR3 is made up of 15 amino acids. The CDR3 is CASSLQGLANYGYTF. The CDR3 coding sequence is TGTGCCAGCAGCTTGCAGGGTCTCGCTAACTATGGCTACACCTTC. Full variable domain (rest looked up from reference TRBV5-4 and TRBJ1-2): ETGVTQSPTHLIKTRGQQVTLRCSSQSGHNTVSWYQQALGQGPQFIFQYYREEENGRGNFPPRFSGLQFPNYSSELNVNALELDDSALYLCASSLQGLANYGYTFGSGTRLTVV.

This clonotype has more than one count but fewer than ten. The junction shows a germline mismatch at one end, possibly a read error. The chain uses TRBV6-1 and TRBJ1-6; TRBD1 might be the D (6 bases). Per germline, CDR1 MNHNS and CDR2 SASEGT. This CDR3 comprises 15 residues. CDR3 in amino acids: CASTEQGDYNSPLHF. The CDR3 DNA follows: TGTGCCAGCACTGAACAGGGTGACTATAATTCACCCCTCCACTTT.

The genes are TRBV6-1 and TRBJ2-7, with D maybe TRBD2 (5 bases). V lost 4 bases to trimming and J lost 3 bases, with 10 bases between them. This CDR3 is built from 13 residues. Germline V gives CDR1 MNHNS, CDR2 SASEGT. CDR3 in amino acids: CASSVGEYYEQYF. The CDR3 DNA is TGTGCCAGCAGTGTGGGAGAATACTACGAGCAGTACTTC.

The rearrangement links TRBV7-7 to TRBJ2-2; D is tentatively TRBD1 or TRBD2 (5 bases each). The V gene's germline CDR1 is SSHAT and CDR2 FNYEAQ (reference sequence). The CDR3 totals 15 residues. The germline V and J ends were trimmed by 5 bases and 3 bases, with 13 bases remaining between them. The CDR3 DNA reads as TGTGCCAGCAGCCACGGGGCGGTGGACACCGGGGAGCTGTTTTTT. Protein sequence: CASSHGAVDTGELFF.

The rearrangement joins TRBV12-3 or TRBV12-4 to TRBJ2-1, with TRBD2 matching 11 bases. The junction had 5 bases not matched to a gene; V was cut back by 9 bases and J by 7 bases. The CDR3 runs 13 residues. The CDR3 is CASSSGRKNEQFF. In DNA form, the CDR3 reads TGTGCCAGTTCTAGCGGGAGGAAAAATGAGCAGTTCTTC.

V usage is TRBV6-5 and J usage is TRBJ1-1; maybe TRBD1 (5 bases). This CDR3 spans 15 amino acids. V was clipped by 0 bases and J by 3 bases, with 11 bases between them. From germline, CDR1 is MNHEY and CDR2 SVGAGI. DNA of the CDR3: TGTGCCAGCAGTTACTCCCGGGGACCGGACACTGAAGCTTTCTTT. This gives the protein CASSYSRGPDTEAFF.

The rearrangement links TRBV20-1 to TRBJ1-1, with a possible D match to TRBD1 (6 bases). V lost 4 bases to trimming and J lost 2 bases, with 11 bases between them. CDR1 and CDR2 (germline): DFQATT, SNEGSKA (reference sequence). This CDR3 is built from 13 residues. The CDR3 DNA reads TGCAGTGCTAACCTAGGGGGAAACACTGAAGCTTTCTTT. It translates to CSANLGGNTEAFF.

The chain carries TRBV28 and TRBJ2-3, with D possibly TRBD2 on 7 matching bases. CDR1 is MDHEN and CDR2 is SYDVKM in the germline V gene. This CDR3 is 15 amino acids long. Trimming left V 7 bases short and J 11 bases short, with 25 bases between. Here the CDR3 reads CASTLGGRIGILQYF. The CDR3 DNA sequence: TGTGCCAGCACCTTGGGGGGGCGTATAGGCATCTTGCAGTATTTT.

The rearrangement uses TRBV2 and TRBJ2-1; D unresolved. Germline CDR1 reads SNHLY; CDR2 reads FYNNEI. V was pared by 6 bases and J by 1 base, with 7 bases between. The length of the CDR3 is 13 residues. The CDR3 region is CASSRSSYNEQFF. DNA of the CDR3: TGTGCCAGCAGCAGGAGTTCCTACAATGAGCAGTTCTTC.

This chain connects TRBV6-2 or TRBV6-3 to TRBJ1-2, with D possibly being TRBD1 (6 bases). Germline V CDR1 and CDR2: MNHEY, SVGEGT. The ends were cut back, 6 bases at V and 2 bases at J, with 7 bases in the middle. The CDR3 consists of 12 residues. The CDR3 here is CASSGQNYGYTF. The CDR3 coding sequence is TGTGCCAGCAGCGGACAGAACTATGGCTACACCTTC.

The J gene is TRBJ2-5, the V gene TRBV20-1; no firm D call. The CDR3 totals 12 residues. Deletions cut 4 bases from V and 7 bases from J, with 13 bases between. CDR1 is DFQATT, CDR2 SNEGSKA, per germline (reference sequence). Written as DNA, the CDR3 is TGCAGTGCTAAATCCGGGCCAGCGACCCAGTACTTC. Amino acids: CSAKSGPATQYF.

This clonotype was recorded only once. V is TRBV28 and J is TRBJ1-2, with D perhaps matching TRBD1 (6 bases). CDR1 and CDR2 (germline): MDHEN, SYDVKM. V was pared by 8 bases and J by 4 bases, with 17 bases between. The CDR3 length is 14 residues. The CDR3 DNA sequence: TGTGCCAGCCAGAGGCCGGGACATCGCTATGGCTACACCTTC. Protein: CASQRPGHRYGYTF.

The chain uses TRBV20-1 and TRBJ1-5; D not resolved. Germline V gene lookup returns CDR1 DFQATT and CDR2 SNEGSKA (reference sequence). CDR3 size: 15 residues. Trimming removed 1 base from V and 1 base from J, with 11 bases in between. CDR3 DNA: TGCAGTGCTAGAGTTGAGGATGGCAGCAATCAGCCCCAGCATTTT. It translates to CSARVEDGSNQPQHF.

This clonotype was observed a few times. The chain links TRBV7-2 to TRBJ1-4; tentatively, D is TRBD1 (5 bases). V was cut by 2 bases and J by 6 bases, with 10 bases left in between. This CDR3 spans 14 amino acids. Germline-derived CDR1 and CDR2 are SGHTA and FQGNSA. The CDR3 coding sequence is TGTGCCAGCAGCTTATCTTTAGGGGATGAAAAACTGTTTTTT. Translated, it gives CASSLSLGDEKLFF.

In this sample, this clonotype turned up a few times. The J gene is TRBJ1-5, the V gene TRBV2; D unresolved. The CDR3 is made up of 14 amino acids. Germline V gives CDR1 SNHLY, CDR2 FYNNEI. V was clipped by 6 bases and J by 2 bases, with 11 bases between them. DNA for the CDR3: TGTGCCAGCAGAAAGGAAGTAGGCAATCAGCCCCAGCATTTT. The encoded protein is CASRKEVGNQPQHF.

V gene TRBV11-3 combines with J gene TRBJ1-4, with D maybe TRBD1 (6 bases). CDR1 is SGHNT and CDR2 is YENEEA in the germline V gene. V was pared by 4 bases and J by 7 bases, with 13 bases between. The CDR3 sequence is 14 residues long. The CDR3 loop reads CASSWTAPGEKLFF. For the CDR3, the DNA is TGTGCCAGCAGCTGGACAGCGCCGGGTGAAAAACTGTTTTTT.

This chain uses TRBV12-3 or TRBV12-4 with TRBJ2-3, with 11 bases identical to TRBD2. Trimming removed 5 bases from V and 3 bases from J; junction bases left unmatched: 7. The CDR3 consists of 16 residues. CDR3 in amino acids: CASSPVLAGETDTQYF. For the CDR3, the DNA is TGTGCCAGCAGTCCCGTACTAGCGGGGGAAACAGATACGCAGTATTTT.

This chain joins TRBV12-3 or TRBV12-4 and TRBJ2-1; D not resolved. Trimming pared 6 bases from V and 7 bases from J, leaving 16 bases between. This CDR3 is built from 14 residues. The CDR3 region has the DNA TGTGCCAGCAGCTCTGCAAGGGTAGAGAATGAGCAGTTCTTC. Amino acid sequence: CASSSARVENEQFF.